These 17 T cell receptor beta chains were sequenced from one sample in a study of cytotoxic CD8 clonotypes in ibrutinib-treated CLL. This table comes from immunoSEQ multiplex PCR, and its TCRdb copy is limited to in-frame clones, with some not included. The sample yields some 290,000 clones, roughly 80% seen once. Sequences were derived from PBMCs, sampled before ibrutinib treatment. Receptors were obtained from a human donor with chronic lymphocytic leukemia.

The rearrangement links TRBV2 to TRBJ2-1; TRBD2 agrees at 7 bases. The V and J ends lost 5 bases and 0 bases, in that order; junction bases with no gene match: 1. Germline CDR1 SNHLY, CDR2 FYNNEI. The CDR3 spans 14 residues. The CDR3 DNA sequence: TGTGCCAGCAGTCTAGCGGACTCCTACAATGAGCAGTTCTTC. It is translated as CASSLADSYNEQFF.

The rearrangement joins TRBV30 to TRBJ1-3; a possible D gene is TRBD1 (5 bases). The V gene's germline CDR1 is GTSNPN and CDR2 SVGIG (reference sequence). Trimming removed 5 bases at V and 0 bases at J, with 20 bases between. The CDR3 extends over 17 amino acids. CDR3 region: CAWYGKTGVVSGNTIYF. CDR3 coding DNA: TGTGCCTGGTACGGAAAAACGGGGGTCGTCTCTGGAAACACCATATATTTT.

The V and J genes are TRBV9 and TRBJ2-5; possibly TRBD2 for D (5 bases). This CDR3 spans 16 amino acids. Germline CDR1 is SGDLS and CDR2 is YYNGEE. Deletions cut 4 bases from V and 2 bases from J, with 18 bases between. The CDR3 DNA reads TGTGCCAGCAGCTCAGATGAGGGAGCCGGTCAAGAGACCCAGTACTTC. It codes for CASSSDEGAGQETQYF.

The chain uses TRBV9 and TRBJ2-1, with 8 bases identical to TRBD1. CDR3 length equals 15 residues. Germline CDR1 SGDLS, CDR2 YYNGEE. The junction had 7 bases not matched to a gene; V was cut back by 3 bases and J by 5 bases. CDR3 in DNA: TGTGCCAGCAGCGAGATTGACAGGGGAAACAATGAGCAGTTCTTC. Amino acids: CASSEIDRGNNEQFF.

The rearrangement links TRBV4-3 to TRBJ1-1, with TRBD1 matching 7 bases. The CDR3 runs 14 residues. Germline V gene data show CDR1 as LGHNA and CDR2 as YSLEER. V lost 3 bases to trimming and J lost 3 bases; unmatched junction nucleotides: 4. DNA for the CDR3: TGCGCCAGCAGCCAGGGGACAGCCTACACTGAAGCTTTCTTT. It codes for CASSQGTAYTEAFF.

The chain links TRBV5-1 to TRBJ2-1; D is perhaps TRBD2 (6 bases). CDR1 SGHRS and CDR2 YFSETQ come from the germline V gene. The CDR3 consists of 16 residues. Trimming cost V 4 bases and J 3 bases, with 17 bases left between them. CDR3 in DNA: TGCGCCAGCAGCCCTTTGGGAGGATTGGGCTACAATGAGCAGTTCTTC. It translates to CASSPLGGLGYNEQFF. Looking up the rest from reference TRBV5-1 and TRBJ2-1 gives the full variable domain: KAGVTQTPRYLIKTRGQQVTLSCSPISGHRSVSWYQQTPGQGLQFLFEYFSETQRNKGNFPGRFSGRQFSNSRSEMNVSTLELGDSALYLCASSPLGGLGYNEQFFGPGTRLTVL.

In its sample, this clone was seen once. The V call is TRBV5-6, the J call TRBJ2-5; no reliable D call. The CDR3 has 12 residues. Per germline, CDR1 SGHDT and CDR2 YYEEEE. Trimming pared 2 bases from V and 5 bases from J, leaving 7 bases between. The CDR3 sequence is CASSFSTETQYF. DNA of the CDR3: TGTGCCAGCAGCTTTAGTACGGAGACCCAGTACTTC.

V gene TRBV10-3 combines with J gene TRBJ2-7, with 8 bases that match TRBD1. Germline loops: CDR1 ENHRY, CDR2 SYGVKD. The length of the CDR3 is 13 residues. Losses at the gene ends were 2 bases for V and 6 bases for J; bases not matched to a gene: 3. This chain's CDR3 is CAISEGQGGEQYF. For the CDR3, the DNA is TGTGCCATCAGTGAGGGACAGGGCGGCGAGCAGTACTTC.

V gene TRBV11-3 combines with J gene TRBJ2-7, with no clear D. V shed 10 bases and J shed 6 bases, with 16 bases lying between them. Looked up from germline, CDR1 is SGHNT and CDR2 is YENEEA. This CDR3 has 12 residues. The CDR3 DNA reads as TGTGCCACCACGACGGTGTTTAGCGAGCAGTACTTC. This sequence encodes CATTTVFSEQYF.

The chain is built from TRBV2 and TRBJ2-2; D tentatively fits TRBD1 or TRBD2 (6 bases each). CDR1 and CDR2 (germline): SNHLY, FYNNEI. There are 14 residues in the CDR3. V lost 6 bases and J 5 bases, leaving 13 bases between the germline ends. The CDR3 region is CASSGGGGTGELFF. The CDR3 coding sequence is TGTGCCAGCAGCGGCGGAGGGGGGACCGGGGAGCTGTTTTTT.

The chain carries TRBV2 and TRBJ1-5; D uncertain. V dropped 4 bases and J dropped 2 bases, with 9 bases sitting between them. Per germline, CDR1 SNHLY and CDR2 FYNNEI. This CDR3 comprises 14 residues. The CDR3 DNA follows: TGTGCCAGCAGTGCCGGGATTGGCAATCAGCCCCAGCATTTT. This gives the protein CASSAGIGNQPQHF.

The chain uses TRBV4-2 and TRBJ2-7; D gene uncertain. Deletions cut 1 base from V and 6 bases from J, with 10 bases between. The CDR3 sequence is 13 residues long. Germline assignment: CDR1 LGHNA and CDR2 YNFKEQ. CDR3: CASSQGDYAEQYF. The CDR3 bases are TGTGCCAGCAGCCAAGGAGATTATGCCGAGCAGTACTTC.

The chain recombines TRBV6-5 with TRBJ2-5; D gene unclear. Trimming shortened V by 0 bases and J by 4 bases, and 15 bases separated the two germline ends. This CDR3 has 16 residues. Per the germline V gene, CDR1 is MNHEY and CDR2 is SVGAGI. The CDR3 sequence is CASSYSMAQARETQYF. In nucleotides, the CDR3 is TGTGCCAGCAGTTACTCGATGGCCCAGGCCAGAGAGACCCAGTACTTC.

The chain has TRBV30 and TRBJ1-1; D is undetermined. Germline V gene data show CDR1 as GTSNPN and CDR2 as SVGIG (reference sequence). Trimming cost V 1 base and J 1 base, with 4 bases left between them. This CDR3 comprises 12 residues. In DNA form, the CDR3 reads TGTGCCTGGAGTGCCGGGAACACTGAAGCTTTCTTT. It yields the protein CAWSAGNTEAFF.

This chain links TRBV4-3 with TRBJ2-7, with TRBD2 matching over 9 bases. In germline, CDR1 is LGHNA, CDR2 YSLEER. V dropped 4 bases and J dropped 3; count of bases not matched to a gene: 4. The CDR3 totals 14 residues. CDR3 coding DNA: TGCGCCAGCAGCCTAGCGGGAGCCAACTACGAGCAGTACTTC. Protein product: CASSLAGANYEQYF.

The chain combines TRBV30 with TRBJ1-6, with D possibly matching TRBD1 (5 bases). This CDR3 has 14 residues. Trimming removed 2 bases from V and 9 bases from J, with 14 bases in between. The germline CDR1 and CDR2 sequences are GTSNPN and SVGIG (reference sequence). The CDR3 sequence is CAWSPGAGISPLHF. In DNA form, the CDR3 reads TGTGCCTGGAGTCCCGGGGCTGGAATTTCACCCCTCCACTTT.

V gene TRBV27 combines with J gene TRBJ1-1; unclear D gene. This CDR3 spans 15 amino acids. Between the trimmed V and J ends, which lost 0 bases and 1 base, there was a span of 9 bases. Germline V gene data show CDR1 as MNHEY and CDR2 as SMNVEV (reference sequence). The CDR3 DNA follows: TGTGCCAGCAGTTTATCTCCAGGAGCGAACACTGAAGCTTTCTTT. It specifies CASSLSPGANTEAFF.